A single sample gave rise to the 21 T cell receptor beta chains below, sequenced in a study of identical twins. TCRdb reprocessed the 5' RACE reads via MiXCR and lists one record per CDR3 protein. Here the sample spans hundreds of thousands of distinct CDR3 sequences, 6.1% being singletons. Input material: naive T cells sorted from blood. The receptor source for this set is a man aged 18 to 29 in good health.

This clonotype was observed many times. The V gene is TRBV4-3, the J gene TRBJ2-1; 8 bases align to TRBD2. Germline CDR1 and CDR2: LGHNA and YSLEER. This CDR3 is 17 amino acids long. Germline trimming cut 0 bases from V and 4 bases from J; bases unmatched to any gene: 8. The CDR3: CASSQDRASGPYNEQFF. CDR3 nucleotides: TGCGCCAGCAGCCAAGATCGGGCTAGCGGGCCTTACAATGAGCAGTTCTTC.

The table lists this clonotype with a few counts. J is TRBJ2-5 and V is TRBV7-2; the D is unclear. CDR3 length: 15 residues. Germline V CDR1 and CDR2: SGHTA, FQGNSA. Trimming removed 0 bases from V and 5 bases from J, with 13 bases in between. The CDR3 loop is CASSLARSARETQYF. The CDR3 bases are TGTGCCAGCAGCTTAGCGCGGAGCGCCCGGGAGACCCAGTACTTC.

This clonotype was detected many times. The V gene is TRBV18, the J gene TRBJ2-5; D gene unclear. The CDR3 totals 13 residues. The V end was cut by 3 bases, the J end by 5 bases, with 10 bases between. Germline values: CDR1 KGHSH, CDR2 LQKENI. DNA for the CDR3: TGTGCCAGCTCACCCAGCCAGGACGAGACCCAGTACTTC. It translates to CASSPSQDETQYF.

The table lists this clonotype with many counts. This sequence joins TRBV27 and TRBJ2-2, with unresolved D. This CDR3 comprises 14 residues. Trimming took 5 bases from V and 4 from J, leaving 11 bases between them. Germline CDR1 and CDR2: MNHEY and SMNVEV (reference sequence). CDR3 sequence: CASSTLGFTGELFF. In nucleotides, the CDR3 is TGTGCCAGCAGTACCTTAGGGTTCACCGGGGAGCTGTTTTTT.

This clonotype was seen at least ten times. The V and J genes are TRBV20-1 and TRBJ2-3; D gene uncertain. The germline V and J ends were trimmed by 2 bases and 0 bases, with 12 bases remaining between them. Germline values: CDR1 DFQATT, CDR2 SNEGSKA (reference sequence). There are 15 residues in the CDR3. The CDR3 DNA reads TGCAGTGCTAGACCCCCTGGCGCTAGCACAGATACGCAGTATTTT. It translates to CSARPPGASTDTQYF.

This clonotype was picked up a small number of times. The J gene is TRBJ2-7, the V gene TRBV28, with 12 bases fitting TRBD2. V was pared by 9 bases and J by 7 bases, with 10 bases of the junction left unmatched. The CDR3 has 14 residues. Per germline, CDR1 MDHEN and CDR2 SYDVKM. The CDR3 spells CASLRLAGVGEQYF. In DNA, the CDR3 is TGTGCCAGTCTAAGACTAGCGGGAGTTGGTGAGCAGTACTTC.

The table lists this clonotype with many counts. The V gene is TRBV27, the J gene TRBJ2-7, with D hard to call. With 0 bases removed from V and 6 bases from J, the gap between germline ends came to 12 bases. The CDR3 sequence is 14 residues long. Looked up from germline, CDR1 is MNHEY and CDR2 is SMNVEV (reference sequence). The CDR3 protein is CASSLSIVSTEQYV. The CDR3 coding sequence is TGTGCCAGCAGTTTATCGATCGTCAGTACCGAGCAGTACGTC.

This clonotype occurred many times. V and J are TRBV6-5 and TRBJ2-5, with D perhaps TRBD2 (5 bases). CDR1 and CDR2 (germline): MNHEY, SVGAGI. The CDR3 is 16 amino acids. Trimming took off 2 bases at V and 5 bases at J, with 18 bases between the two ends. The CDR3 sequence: CASSYRVGRAGETQYF. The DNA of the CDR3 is TGTGCCAGCAGTTACCGTGTGGGAAGGGCGGGCGAGACCCAGTACTTC.

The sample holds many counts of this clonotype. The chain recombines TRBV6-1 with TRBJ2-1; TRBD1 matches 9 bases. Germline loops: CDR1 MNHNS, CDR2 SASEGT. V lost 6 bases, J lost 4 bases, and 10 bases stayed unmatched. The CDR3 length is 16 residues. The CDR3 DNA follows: TGTGCCAGCAGACTCACCGGGACAGGGATATACAATGAGCAGTTCTTC. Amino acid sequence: CASRLTGTGIYNEQFF.

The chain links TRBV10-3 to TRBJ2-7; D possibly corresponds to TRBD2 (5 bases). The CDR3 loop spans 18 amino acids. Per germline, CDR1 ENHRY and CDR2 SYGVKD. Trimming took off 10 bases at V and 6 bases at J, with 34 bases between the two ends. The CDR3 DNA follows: TGTGCCACCCGTCGTGGTACTAGTAGTCCCCGAGTTTCTTCCGAGCAGTACGTC. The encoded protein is CATRRGTSSPRVSSEQYV.

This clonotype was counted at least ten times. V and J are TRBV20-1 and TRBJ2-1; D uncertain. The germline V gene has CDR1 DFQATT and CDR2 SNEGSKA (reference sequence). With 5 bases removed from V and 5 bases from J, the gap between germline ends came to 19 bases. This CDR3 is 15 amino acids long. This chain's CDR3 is CSASSVPPSHNEQFF. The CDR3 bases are TGCAGTGCTTCCTCGGTTCCTCCGTCCCACAATGAGCAGTTCTTC.

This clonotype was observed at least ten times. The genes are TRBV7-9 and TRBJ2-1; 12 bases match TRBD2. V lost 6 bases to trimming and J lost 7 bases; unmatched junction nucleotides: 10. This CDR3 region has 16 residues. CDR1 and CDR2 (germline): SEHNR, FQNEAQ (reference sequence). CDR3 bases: TGTGCCAGCAGTCCCCTAGCGGGAGGGCCGGGTAATGAGCAGTTCTTC. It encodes CASSPLAGGPGNEQFF.

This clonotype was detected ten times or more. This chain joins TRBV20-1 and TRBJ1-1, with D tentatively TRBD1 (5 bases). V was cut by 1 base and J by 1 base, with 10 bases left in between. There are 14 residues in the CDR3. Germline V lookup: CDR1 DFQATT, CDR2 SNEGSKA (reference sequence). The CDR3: CSARAGTGNTEAFF. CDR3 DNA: TGCAGTGCTAGAGCCGGGACGGGGAACACTGAAGCTTTCTTT.

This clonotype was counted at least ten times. CDR3 nucleotide sequence: TGCGCCAGCAGCCAACCAGAGGCCGGAGAGCAGTTCTTC. Its translation: CASSQPEAGEQFF. The chain carries TRBV4-1 and TRBJ2-1; D ambiguous. V lost 2 bases, J lost 10 bases, and 12 bases lay in between. Germline V lookup: CDR1 MGHRA, CDR2 YSYEKL. CDR3 length equals 13 residues.

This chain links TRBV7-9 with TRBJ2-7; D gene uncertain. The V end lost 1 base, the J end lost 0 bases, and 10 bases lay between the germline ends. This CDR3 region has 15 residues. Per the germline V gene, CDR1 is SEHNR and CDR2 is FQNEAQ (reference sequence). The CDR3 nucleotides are TGTGCCAGCAGCTTAGTGGTAGCACGCTCCTACGAGCAGTACTTC. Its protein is CASSLVVARSYEQYF. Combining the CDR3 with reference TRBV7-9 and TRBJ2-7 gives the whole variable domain DTGVSQNPRHKITKRGQNVTFRCDPISEHNRLYWYRQTLGQGPEFLTYFQNEAQLEKSRLLSDRFSAERPKGSFSTLEIQRTEQGDSAMYLCASSLVVARSYEQYFGPGTRLTVT.

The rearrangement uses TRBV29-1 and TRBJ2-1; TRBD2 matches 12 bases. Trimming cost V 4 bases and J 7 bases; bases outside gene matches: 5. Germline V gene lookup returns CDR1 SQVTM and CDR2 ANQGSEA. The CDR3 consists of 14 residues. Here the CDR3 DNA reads TGCAGCGTTGGATCTAGCGGGAGGGCAAATGAGCAGTTCTTC. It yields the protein CSVGSSGRANEQFF.

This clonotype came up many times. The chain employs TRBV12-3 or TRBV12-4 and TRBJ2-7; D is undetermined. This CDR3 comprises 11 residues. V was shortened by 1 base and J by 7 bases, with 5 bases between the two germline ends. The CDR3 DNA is TGTGCCAGCAGTTTAGTGGCAGAGCAGTACTTC. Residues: CASSLVAEQYF.

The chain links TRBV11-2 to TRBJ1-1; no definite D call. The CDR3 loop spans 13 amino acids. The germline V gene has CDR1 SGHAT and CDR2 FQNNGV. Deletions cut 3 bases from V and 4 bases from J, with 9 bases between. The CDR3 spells CASSFGVLTEAFF. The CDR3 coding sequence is TGTGCCAGCAGCTTCGGGGTTCTCACTGAAGCTTTCTTT.

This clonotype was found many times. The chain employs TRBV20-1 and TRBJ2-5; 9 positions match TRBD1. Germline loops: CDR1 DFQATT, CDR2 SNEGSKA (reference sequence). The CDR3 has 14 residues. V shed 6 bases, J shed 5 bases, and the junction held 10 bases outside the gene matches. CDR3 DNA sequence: TGCAGTGCGAGGGACAGGGAGTCTTTGGAGACCCAGTACTTC. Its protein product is CSARDRESLETQYF.

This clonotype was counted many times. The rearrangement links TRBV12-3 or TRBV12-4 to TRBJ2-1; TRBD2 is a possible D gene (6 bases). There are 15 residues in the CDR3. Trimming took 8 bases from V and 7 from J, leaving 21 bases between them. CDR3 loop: CASALLSGLANEQFF. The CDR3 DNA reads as TGTGCCAGCGCCCTTCTAAGTGGGCTAGCGAATGAGCAGTTCTTC.

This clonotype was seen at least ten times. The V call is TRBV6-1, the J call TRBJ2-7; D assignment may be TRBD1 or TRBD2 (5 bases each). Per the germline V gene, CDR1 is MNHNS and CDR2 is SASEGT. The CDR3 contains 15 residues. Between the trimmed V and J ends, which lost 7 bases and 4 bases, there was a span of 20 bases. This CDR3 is CASKLGALGRYEQYF. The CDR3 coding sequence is TGTGCCAGCAAACTCGGGGCTCTGGGCCGTTACGAGCAGTACTTC.